A selection of T cell receptor beta chains follows, all from one sample in a study of human T cells and chemical hapten exposure. TCRdb used MiXCR to reprocess the RACE reads, holding one entry per CDR3 protein. Of some 90,000 distinct CDR3 sequences in the sample, about 8.5% are singletons; the top ten hold 2.5% to 3%. The sample was whole blood, taken in connection with sensitization to the hapten diphenylcyclopropenone (DPC). Receptors were obtained from a man aged 40-49 years with alopecia areata. Some clones in this sample may be carry-over from other donors' samples. The CDR3 runs from the conserved cysteine through the conserved F or W. The order of the fields is clone size, J gene, D gene, V gene, CDR3 protein, CDR3 DNA. A D gene is named only where the DNA matches it firmly. For some rows the clone size is stated as once, few or many, or as a class when expanded; others skip it.

abundance: many; j_gene: TRBJ1-6; d_gene: NA; v_gene: TRBV7-9; CDR3aa: CASSLALGLGRNSPLHF; CDR3nt: TGTGCCAGCAGCTTAGCGCTCGGGCTCGGGAGGAATTCACCCCTCCACTTT
abundance: few; j_gene: TRBJ2-7; d_gene: NA; v_gene: TRBV4-3; CDR3aa: CASSQDRGELYEQYF; CDR3nt: TGCGCCAGCAGCCAAGATAGGGGGGAACTCTACGAGCAGTACTTC
abundance: NA; j_gene: TRBJ2-5; d_gene: TRBD2; v_gene: TRBV4-2; CDR3aa: CASSQEGGRPETQYF; CDR3nt: TGTGCCAGCAGCCAAGAAGGCGGGAGGCCAGAGACCCAGTACTTC
abundance: few; j_gene: TRBJ2-3; d_gene: NA; v_gene: TRBV28; CDR3aa: CASSYHTSKSDTQYF; CDR3nt: TGTGCCAGCAGTTACCATACTTCGAAATCAGATACGCAGTATTTT
abundance: few; j_gene: TRBJ1-2; d_gene: TRBD1; v_gene: TRBV4-2; CDR3aa: CASSQDRQGDDYGYTF; CDR3nt: TGTGCCAGCAGCCAAGATCGACAGGGTGACGACTATGGCTACACCTTC
abundance: many; j_gene: TRBJ1-1; d_gene: TRBD1; v_gene: TRBV20-1; CDR3aa: CSALPGGAKTEAFF; CDR3nt: TGCAGTGCGCTACCAGGGGGCGCGAAAACTGAAGCTTTCTTT
abundance: many; j_gene: TRBJ1-1; d_gene: TRBD1; v_gene: TRBV20-1; CDR3aa: CSAAQGATEAFF; CDR3nt: TGCAGTGCAGCTCAGGGGGCAACTGAAGCTTTCTTT
abundance: NA; j_gene: TRBJ2-1; d_gene: TRBD2; v_gene: TRBV6-1; CDR3aa: CASTRLAGGHNEQFF; CDR3nt: TGTGCCAGCACCCGACTAGCGGGAGGCCACAATGAGCAGTTCTTC
abundance: few; j_gene: TRBJ2-4; d_gene: TRBD2; v_gene: TRBV10-3; CDR3aa: CAISEAVLAGEGKNIQYF; CDR3nt: TGTGCCATCAGTGAGGCCGTACTAGCGGGAGAAGGGAAAAACATTCAGTACTTC
abundance: many; j_gene: TRBJ2-3; d_gene: NA; v_gene: TRBV5-4; CDR3aa: CASTTGTHTDTQYF; CDR3nt: TGTGCCAGCACCACCGGGACTCACACAGATACGCAGTATTTT
abundance: NA; j_gene: TRBJ1-5; d_gene: TRBD1; v_gene: TRBV12-3/TRBV12-4; CDR3aa: CASSLGTGESNQPQHF; CDR3nt: TGTGCCAGCAGTTTAGGGACAGGGGAAAGCAATCAGCCCCAGCATTTT
abundance: NA; j_gene: TRBJ2-5; d_gene: TRBD1; v_gene: TRBV18; CDR3aa: CASSPGQQETQYF; CDR3nt: TGTGCCAGCTCCCCGGGACAGCAAGAGACCCAGTACTTC
abundance: few; j_gene: TRBJ1-2; d_gene: TRBD1; v_gene: TRBV20-1; CDR3aa: CSAYKQGSHYGYTF; CDR3nt: TGCAGTGCATACAAACAGGGGTCTCACTATGGCTACACCTTC
abundance: many; j_gene: TRBJ2-3; d_gene: TRBD2; v_gene: TRBV5-4; CDR3aa: CASSLAGREGPSPDTQYF; CDR3nt: TGTGCCAGCAGCTTGGCCGGGCGGGAGGGCCCGTCCCCAGATACGCAGTATTTT
abundance: many; j_gene: TRBJ1-1; d_gene: TRBD1; v_gene: TRBV5-5; CDR3aa: CASSPRTGGRYTEAFF; CDR3nt: TGTGCCAGCAGCCCGAGGACAGGGGGGAGGTACACTGAAGCTTTCTTT
abundance: few; j_gene: TRBJ2-5; d_gene: NA; v_gene: TRBV6-5; CDR3aa: CASSYVRGRALETQYF; CDR3nt: TGTGCCAGCAGTTACGTTAGAGGGAGAGCGTTAGAGACCCAGTACTTC
abundance: NA; j_gene: TRBJ2-7; d_gene: TRBD2; v_gene: TRBV20-1; CDR3aa: CSARGAGLAGVSYEQYF; CDR3nt: TGCAGTGCTAGAGGGGCGGGACTAGCGGGAGTTTCCTACGAGCAGTACTTC
abundance: NA; j_gene: TRBJ2-1; d_gene: TRBD2; v_gene: TRBV3-1; CDR3aa: CASKSGGPSDEQFF; CDR3nt: TGTGCCAGCAAATCGGGAGGGCCCTCGGATGAGCAGTTCTTC
abundance: NA; j_gene: TRBJ1-1; d_gene: NA; v_gene: TRBV5-5; CDR3aa: CASSLRVLSTEAFF; CDR3nt: TGTGCCAGCAGCCTAAGGGTCCTGAGCACTGAAGCTTTCTTT
abundance: NA; j_gene: TRBJ2-3; d_gene: NA; v_gene: TRBV5-1; CDR3aa: CASSLEGYRSDTQYF; CDR3nt: TGCGCCAGCAGCTTGGAGGGCTACCGGTCAGATACGCAGTATTTT
abundance: many; j_gene: TRBJ1-2; d_gene: NA; v_gene: TRBV21-1; CDR3aa: CASSEDRVDYGYTF; CDR3nt: TGTGCCAGCAGCGAGGACAGGGTTGACTATGGCTACACCTTC
abundance: many; j_gene: TRBJ1-4; d_gene: NA; v_gene: TRBV5-1; CDR3aa: CASSLVGIGEKLFF; CDR3nt: TGCGCCAGCAGCTTGGTAGGAATTGGTGAAAAACTGTTTTTT
abundance: many; j_gene: TRBJ2-3; d_gene: NA; v_gene: TRBV29-1; CDR3aa: CSGSRGADTQYF; CDR3nt: TGCAGCGGTTCCCGAGGGGCAGATACGCAGTATTTT
abundance: many; j_gene: TRBJ1-4; d_gene: NA; v_gene: TRBV7-2; CDR3aa: CASSLAPGDEKLFF; CDR3nt: TGTGCCAGCAGCTTAGCCCCAGGGGATGAAAAACTGTTTTTT
abundance: few; j_gene: TRBJ1-2; d_gene: NA; v_gene: TRBV4-3; CDR3aa: CASSPEGSRVGYGYTF; CDR3nt: TGCGCCAGCAGTCCTGAGGGGAGCAGGGTCGGGTATGGCTACACCTTC
abundance: few; j_gene: TRBJ1-1; d_gene: TRBD1; v_gene: TRBV6-5; CDR3aa: CASSLGQGYTEAFF; CDR3nt: TGTGCCAGCAGTTTAGGACAGGGCTACACTGAAGCTTTCTTT
abundance: NA; j_gene: TRBJ1-5; d_gene: TRBD1; v_gene: TRBV18; CDR3aa: CASSPLGTGMGSNQPQHF; CDR3nt: TGTGCCAGCTCACCTCTTGGGACAGGGATGGGTAGCAATCAGCCCCAGCATTTT
abundance: many; j_gene: TRBJ1-4; d_gene: NA; v_gene: TRBV20-1; CDR3aa: CSARGQATNEKLFF; CDR3nt: TGCAGTGCTAGAGGACAGGCAACTAATGAAAAACTGTTTTTT
abundance: NA; j_gene: TRBJ2-7; d_gene: TRBD1; v_gene: TRBV29-1; CDR3aa: CSYSWGQGKQYF; CDR3nt: TGCAGCTACTCATGGGGACAGGGGAAGCAGTACTTC
abundance: many; j_gene: TRBJ1-2; d_gene: NA; v_gene: TRBV20-1; CDR3aa: CSARYGNYGYTF; CDR3nt: TGCAGTGCTAGATATGGGAACTATGGCTACACCTTC
abundance: few; j_gene: TRBJ2-3; d_gene: NA; v_gene: TRBV9; CDR3aa: CASSARPTDTQYF; CDR3nt: TGTGCCAGCAGCGCCCGTCCCACAGATACGCAGTATTTT
abundance: NA; j_gene: TRBJ2-6; d_gene: TRBD1; v_gene: TRBV4-3; CDR3aa: CASSQTGQAASGANVLTF; CDR3nt: TGCGCCAGCAGCCAAACGGGACAGGCTGCCTCTGGGGCCAACGTCCTGACTTTC
abundance: NA; j_gene: TRBJ1-4; d_gene: NA; v_gene: TRBV5-4; CDR3aa: CASSLGRLDEKLFF; CDR3nt: TGTGCCAGCAGCTTAGGGAGGTTGGATGAAAAACTGTTTTTT
abundance: few; j_gene: TRBJ1-6; d_gene: TRBD1; v_gene: TRBV7-8; CDR3aa: CASSPPGTGNSPLHF; CDR3nt: TGTGCCAGCAGCCCGCCCGGGACAGGGAATTCACCCCTCCACTTT
abundance: few; j_gene: TRBJ2-3; d_gene: TRBD2; v_gene: TRBV5-6; CDR3aa: CASSRPLAGAGTDTQYF; CDR3nt: TGTGCCAGCAGCCGCCCCCTAGCGGGAGCTGGCACAGATACGCAGTATTTT
abundance: NA; j_gene: TRBJ2-1; d_gene: TRBD2; v_gene: TRBV7-3; CDR3aa: CASKASGSSYNEQFF; CDR3nt: TGTGCCAGTAAGGCTAGCGGTAGCTCCTACAATGAGCAGTTCTTC
abundance: NA; j_gene: TRBJ2-1; d_gene: TRBD2; v_gene: TRBV5-6; CDR3aa: CASSLRLAGGGEQFF; CDR3nt: TGTGCCAGCAGCTTAAGGCTAGCGGGAGGAGGGGAGCAGTTCTTC
abundance: many; j_gene: TRBJ2-2; d_gene: TRBD2; v_gene: TRBV7-3; CDR3aa: CASSHTGAGELNTGELFF; CDR3nt: TGTGCCAGCAGCCACACCGGAGCGGGAGAATTGAACACCGGGGAGCTGTTTTTT
abundance: many; j_gene: TRBJ2-5; d_gene: NA; v_gene: TRBV29-1; CDR3aa: CSVERGQETQYF; CDR3nt: TGCAGCGTTGAAAGGGGCCAAGAGACCCAGTACTTC
abundance: many; j_gene: TRBJ2-2; d_gene: TRBD2; v_gene: TRBV7-2; CDR3aa: CASSLDRAGAGELFF; CDR3nt: TGTGCCAGCAGCTTAGATCGAGCGGGAGCCGGGGAGCTGTTTTTT
abundance: NA; j_gene: TRBJ2-3; d_gene: NA; v_gene: TRBV6-6; CDR3aa: CAAGLSSTDTQYF; CDR3nt: TGTGCCGCAGGACTTTCTAGCACAGATACGCAGTATTTT
abundance: NA; j_gene: TRBJ2-1; d_gene: NA; v_gene: TRBV7-8; CDR3aa: CASSLEKGDGQFF; CDR3nt: TGTGCCAGCAGCCTAGAAAAGGGTGATGGGCAGTTCTTC
abundance: many; j_gene: TRBJ2-7; d_gene: TRBD2; v_gene: TRBV6-2/TRBV6-3; CDR3aa: CASRTTSGAYEQYF; CDR3nt: TGTGCCAGCAGGACGACTAGCGGAGCCTACGAGCAGTACTTC
abundance: once; j_gene: TRBJ1-2; d_gene: NA; v_gene: TRBV30; CDR3aa: CAWSLLGMDGYTF; CDR3nt: TGTGCCTGGAGTCTCCTGGGGATGGATGGCTACACCTTC
abundance: few; j_gene: TRBJ2-7; d_gene: NA; v_gene: TRBV7-8; CDR3aa: CASSLRSASFYEQYF; CDR3nt: TGTGCCAGCAGCTTAAGGAGCGCTTCGTTCTACGAGCAGTACTTC
abundance: NA; j_gene: TRBJ2-7; d_gene: NA; v_gene: TRBV6-2/TRBV6-3; CDR3aa: CASTSVSAAQSSYEQYF; CDR3nt: TGTGCCAGCACCTCCGTGTCGGCAGCCCAAAGCTCCTACGAGCAGTACTTC
abundance: many; j_gene: TRBJ2-1; d_gene: TRBD2; v_gene: TRBV20-1; CDR3aa: CSPLGREGRYDEQFF; CDR3nt: TGCAGTCCCCTTGGGCGGGAGGGAAGGTACGATGAGCAGTTCTTC
abundance: NA; j_gene: TRBJ1-5; d_gene: NA; v_gene: TRBV3-2; CDR3aa: CASSQDETGINQPQHF; CDR3nt: TGTGCCAGCAGCCAAGATGAGACAGGGATAAATCAGCCCCAGCATTTT
abundance: NA; j_gene: TRBJ2-7; d_gene: TRBD2; v_gene: TRBV13; CDR3aa: CASSLRAGPSYEQYF; CDR3nt: TGTGCCAGCAGCTTAAGAGCGGGGCCATCTTACGAGCAGTACTTC
abundance: many; j_gene: TRBJ1-4; d_gene: NA; v_gene: TRBV20-1; CDR3aa: CSAKIGNEKLFF; CDR3nt: TGCAGTGCCAAAATAGGAAATGAAAAACTGTTTTTT
abundance: many; j_gene: TRBJ1-6; d_gene: NA; v_gene: TRBV6-5; CDR3aa: CASRRGRGENNSPLHF; CDR3nt: TGTGCCAGCCGCAGGGGAAGAGGGGAAAATAATTCACCCCTCCACTTT
abundance: many; j_gene: TRBJ1-1; d_gene: NA; v_gene: TRBV12-3/TRBV12-4; CDR3aa: CASTPRRVSEAFF; CDR3nt: TGTGCCAGCACCCCCCGACGGGTCAGTGAAGCTTTCTTT
abundance: NA; j_gene: TRBJ1-2; d_gene: NA; v_gene: TRBV30; CDR3aa: CAWSIGTANYGYTF; CDR3nt: TGTGCCTGGAGTATCGGGACTGCTAACTATGGCTACACCTTC
abundance: NA; j_gene: TRBJ2-1; d_gene: NA; v_gene: TRBV20-1; CDR3aa: CSAPGDSYNEQFF; CDR3nt: TGCAGTGCTCCCGGTGACTCCTACAATGAGCAGTTCTTC
abundance: many; j_gene: TRBJ1-1; d_gene: TRBD1; v_gene: TRBV29-1; CDR3aa: CSVEPWTGEAFF; CDR3nt: TGCAGCGTTGAACCTTGGACAGGAGAAGCTTTCTTT
abundance: many; j_gene: TRBJ1-1; d_gene: NA; v_gene: TRBV6-2/TRBV6-3; CDR3aa: CASSYIRGGPNTEAFF; CDR3nt: TGTGCCAGCAGTTATATCCGAGGGGGTCCGAACACTGAAGCTTTCTTT
abundance: many; j_gene: TRBJ2-1; d_gene: NA; v_gene: TRBV7-9; CDR3aa: CASSLVEVSYNEQFF; CDR3nt: TGTGCCAGCAGCTTAGTGGAGGTCTCCTACAATGAGCAGTTCTTC